Sequencing of this T cell receptor beta chain was carried out in a study of technical replicates of blood from several donors. Generated by immunoSEQ multiplex PCR, the TCRdb table keeps only in-frame clones and is missing some. The sample lists tens of thousands of clones; 93% were seen once. Germline V gene lookup returns CDR1 SGHTA and CDR2 FQGTGA. Trimming removed 5 bases from V and 0 bases from J, with 9 bases in between. CDR3 size: 14 residues. The source of this sequence is a human donor in good health. The chain has TRBV7-3 and TRBJ2-3, with D possibly matching TRBD1 (6 bases). The sequenced sample was T cells isolated from PBMCs. The CDR3 DNA follows: TGTGCCAGCAGCCGCGGACAGAGCACAGATACGCAGTATTTT. Translated: CASSRGQSTDTQYF.